Included here is one T cell receptor (beta chain) sequence, with context. TCRdb's table, derived via immunoSEQ multiplex PCR, lists solely in-frame clones and lacks some. The profile shows about 52,000 clones, around 94% of them singletons. This CDR3 contains 13 residues. CDR1 is MNHEY, CDR2 SVGAGI, per germline. The V end was cut by 2 bases, the J end by 8 bases, with 12 bases between. This sample was included in a study of T cells after posttransplantation cyclophosphamide. The sequence derives from a woman aged 25-40 years in good health and a related stem cell transplant donor. The chain recombines TRBV6-5 with TRBJ1-2; tentative D call: TRBD1 (6 bases). What was sequenced was PBMCs. The CDR3 sequence: CASSYGGPGGYTF. CDR3 DNA: TGTGCCAGCAGTTACGGGGGCCCCGGGGGCTACACCTTC.